Below, 31 T cell receptor beta chains from the same sample are listed, as sequenced in a study of T cell responses to AZD1222 COVID-19 vaccine. Some clones are missing from TCRdb's copy, which holds only in-frame ones; the method was immunoSEQ multiplex PCR. The data contain 190,000 or so clones, about 88% of them seen just once; the ten biggest clones take up roughly 25%. This material consisted of peripheral blood, taken 28 days after the second AZD1222 dose. The receptor set was obtained from an adult who received the AZD1222 COVID-19 vaccine.

This rearrangement joins TRBV18 to TRBJ2-1; the match to TRBD2 covers 7 bases. The V gene end was trimmed by 3 bases and the J gene end by 3 bases; junction bases not matched to a gene: 8. CDR3 length: 16 residues. Germline V lookup: CDR1 KGHSH, CDR2 LQKENI. This chain's CDR3 is CASSPLPSGVYNEQFF. CDR3 DNA sequence: TGTGCCAGCTCACCCCTGCCTAGCGGCGTCTACAATGAGCAGTTCTTC.

As for this clone: The sample carries other DNA sequences with the same CDR3. The CDR3 coding sequence is TGTGCCAGCAGTGAGGGACTAGCGGGATACAATGAGCAGTTCTTC. It specifies CASSEGLAGYNEQFF. The chain links TRBV6-4 to TRBJ2-1, with 13 nucleotides matching TRBD2. Germline CDR1 and CDR2: MRHNA and SNTAGT. This CDR3 is built from 15 residues. The V gene end was trimmed by 3 bases and the J gene end by 4 bases; junction bases not matched to a gene: 0.

This chain uses TRBV2 with TRBJ1-2; D gene uncertain. This CDR3 has 13 residues. V dropped 5 bases and J dropped 8 bases, with 15 bases sitting between them. Germline V gives CDR1 SNHLY, CDR2 FYNNEI. The CDR3 reads CASSLVVGMGYTF. CDR3 coding DNA: TGTGCCAGCAGTCTAGTCGTAGGTATGGGCTACACCTTC.

V and J are TRBV28 and TRBJ1-2, with D possibly matching TRBD1 (6 bases). Trimming left V 5 bases short and J 6 bases short, with 22 bases between. The CDR3 is made up of 16 amino acids. Germline CDR1 reads MDHEN; CDR2 reads SYDVKM. CDR3 DNA: TGTGCCAGCAGTGGGAGACAGGTTTCGGGCTTCCATGGCTACACCTTC. Translating it yields CASSGRQVSGFHGYTF.

The rearrangement joins TRBV28 to TRBJ2-5, with unresolved D. There are 14 residues in the CDR3. V was clipped by 3 bases and J by 1 base, with 9 bases between them. Germline V lookup: CDR1 MDHEN, CDR2 SYDVKM. The CDR3 here is CASSFGVLQETQYF. The CDR3 bases are TGTGCCAGCAGTTTTGGGGTCCTCCAAGAGACCCAGTACTTC.

The genes are TRBV6-2 or TRBV6-3 and TRBJ2-5; 9 nucleotides line up with TRBD1. The junction had 8 bases not matched to a gene; V was cut back by 4 bases and J by 5 bases. This CDR3 has 15 amino acids. CDR1 and CDR2 (germline): MNHEY, SVGEGT. CDR3 in amino acids: CASSSWTGDGETQYF. The CDR3 DNA reads TGTGCCAGCAGTTCATGGACAGGGGACGGGGAGACCCAGTACTTC.

This rearrangement joins TRBV7-3 to TRBJ2-6; 9 bases align to TRBD2. Looked up from germline, CDR1 is SGHTA and CDR2 is FQGTGA. There are 18 residues in the CDR3. V was clipped by 5 bases and J by 1 base; unmatched bases: 9. Here the CDR3 DNA reads TGTGCCAGCAGCCTCGGACCAGCGGGAGGATCTGGGGCCAACGTCCTGACTTTC. As protein: CASSLGPAGGSGANVLTF.

The rearrangement uses TRBV19 and TRBJ2-3; 7 bases line up with TRBD1. Germline V gene lookup returns CDR1 LNHDA and CDR2 SQIVND (reference sequence). Unmatched junction bases numbered 27, after V lost 3 bases and J lost 6 bases. This CDR3 is 21 amino acids long. DNA for the CDR3: TGTGCCAGTAGTATTCGTTTTGGTGACAGGGAAAATTTCTCCTTCGCGGATACGCAGTATTTT. This gives the protein CASSIRFGDRENFSFADTQYF.

The rearrangement links TRBV7-2 to TRBJ1-1; TRBD1 might be the D (5 bases). CDR1 is SGHTA and CDR2 is FQGNSA in the germline V gene. Trimming shortened V by 1 base and J by 9 bases, and 9 bases separated the two germline ends. The CDR3 runs to 12 residues. This CDR3 reads CASSLGGIQAFF. In DNA form, the CDR3 reads TGTGCCAGCAGCTTAGGGGGGATCCAAGCTTTCTTT.

The chain recombines TRBV28 with TRBJ2-1; 13 positions match TRBD2. CDR3 size: 14 residues. In germline, CDR1 is MDHEN, CDR2 SYDVKM. J was trimmed by 8 bases and V by 8 bases; bases with no gene match: 6. The CDR3 region has the DNA TGTGCCAGCGGACTAGCGGGAGCGGTTGATGAGCAGTTCTTC. It yields the protein CASGLAGAVDEQFF.

The chain links TRBV6-2 or TRBV6-3 to TRBJ2-7, with D maybe TRBD2 (5 bases). Germline loops: CDR1 MNHEY, CDR2 SVGEGT. V was shortened by 2 bases and J by 7 bases, with 12 bases between the two germline ends. CDR3 length: 13 amino acids. CDR3 nucleotide sequence: TGTGCCAGCAGTTACCCCCCCGGACTTGAGCAGTACTTC. Its translation: CASSYPPGLEQYF.

This chain links TRBV7-2 with TRBJ2-2; 12 bases match TRBD2. The V gene end was trimmed by 8 bases and the J gene end by 4 bases; junction bases not matched to a gene: 11. The CDR3 runs to 17 residues. Germline CDR1 SGHTA, CDR2 FQGNSA. In DNA form, the CDR3 reads TGTGCCAGCGGGCCGGGGCTAGCGGGAGGGTTCACCGGGGAGCTGTTTTTT. As protein: CASGPGLAGGFTGELFF.

This clone has only one observation. CDR3 region: CASSTPGGGAGEIDTQYF. The CDR3, as DNA: TGTGCCAGCAGCACCCCGGGTGGGGGGGCAGGGGAAATCGATACGCAGTATTTT. The chain couples TRBV5-6 to TRBJ2-3, with a possible D match to TRBD2 (7 bases). The CDR3 extends over 18 amino acids. V lost 4 bases and J 6 bases, leaving 27 bases between the germline ends. Germline V CDR1 and CDR2: SGHDT, YYEEEE.

V is TRBV15 and J is TRBJ2-5, with 9 bases fitting TRBD2. This CDR3 region has 16 residues. Germline V CDR1 and CDR2: LNHNV, YYDKDF (reference sequence). Trimming cost V 5 bases and J 1 base; bases outside gene matches: 8. The CDR3 reads CATSGAGGSTQETQYF. Here the CDR3 DNA reads TGTGCCACCAGCGGCGCGGGAGGGTCCACCCAAGAGACCCAGTACTTC.

The chain combines TRBV28 with TRBJ2-7; 8 positions agree with TRBD2. Germline values: CDR1 MDHEN, CDR2 SYDVKM. Germline trimming cut 4 bases from V and 3 bases from J; bases unmatched to any gene: 11. CDR3 length: 16 amino acids. Here the CDR3 DNA reads TGTGCCAGCAGTTCTCCCTTTAGCGGGAAGGGCTACGAGCAGTACTTC. Translation: CASSSPFSGKGYEQYF.

The chain has TRBV7-2 and TRBJ2-3; TRBD2 is a possible D gene (6 bases). CDR1 and CDR2 (germline): SGHTA, FQGNSA. The CDR3 has 15 residues. Trimming took off 3 bases at V and 1 base at J, with 11 bases between the two ends. Here the CDR3 DNA reads TGTGCCAGCAGCTTTATTAGCGGAGGCACAGATACGCAGTATTTT. Encoded protein: CASSFISGGTDTQYF.

This sequence joins TRBV19 and TRBJ1-2; D call uncertain. This CDR3 is built from 15 residues. Trimming took off 4 bases at V and 0 bases at J, with 12 bases between the two ends. Per germline, CDR1 LNHDA and CDR2 SQIVND (reference sequence). The CDR3 DNA sequence: TGTGCCAGTAGTACCAAGGCGCGACCTAACTATGGCTACACCTTC. It is translated as CASSTKARPNYGYTF.

This clone was counted between two and nine times. The chain has TRBV19 and TRBJ1-1; 9 bases agree with TRBD1. The J segment lost 1 base and the V segment lost 7 bases, leaving 4 bases of the junction unmatched. CDR3 size: 14 residues. Germline V gene data show CDR1 as LNHDA and CDR2 as SQIVND (reference sequence). The CDR3 spells CASMLGQGNTEAFF. DNA of the CDR3: TGTGCCAGTATGTTGGGACAGGGGAACACTGAAGCTTTCTTT.

The rearrangement uses TRBV5-4 and TRBJ2-7; D may be TRBD1 (7 bases). The CDR3 spans 16 residues. CDR1 and CDR2 from the germline V gene are SGHNT and YYREEE (reference sequence). Trimming left V 4 bases short and J 2 bases short, with 19 bases between. CDR3 protein: CASSGGGTAVTYEQYF. CDR3 DNA: TGTGCCAGCAGCGGGGGCGGGACAGCGGTTACCTACGAGCAGTACTTC.

This rearrangement joins TRBV5-5 to TRBJ1-1; the match to TRBD1 covers 7 bases. Germline CDR1 SGHKS, CDR2 YYEKEE (reference sequence). The V segment lost 4 bases and the J segment 1 base; nucleotides outside the gene matches: 10. The CDR3 extends over 16 amino acids. CDR3 loop: CASSPRRQGENTEAFF. The CDR3 nucleotides read TGTGCCAGCAGCCCCCGCCGACAGGGAGAGAACACTGAAGCTTTCTTT.

A note on this clone: One end of the junction does not line up with germline, which may come from a read error. The chain has TRBV7-7 and TRBJ2-7; no firm D call. Germline V CDR1 and CDR2: SSHAT, FNYEAQ (reference sequence). The CDR3 contains 15 residues. CDR3 sequence reads: CASSLDRGSSYEQYF. CDR3 DNA sequence: TGTGCTAGCAGCTTAGATCGCGGCAGCTCCTACGAGCAGTACTTC.

The chain is built from TRBV30 and TRBJ2-1; D assignment may be TRBD1 or TRBD2 (5 bases each). Germline assignment: CDR1 GTSNPN and CDR2 SVGIG (reference sequence). Trimming cost V 4 bases and J 4 bases, with 14 bases left between them. The CDR3 totals 14 residues. CDR3 sequence (DNA): TGTGCCTGGAACCCCGGGACGGCATACAATGAGCAGTTCTTC. It encodes CAWNPGTAYNEQFF.

The chain joins TRBV27 to TRBJ2-7; 7 bases align to TRBD2. V lost 8 bases, J lost 6 bases, and 7 bases stayed unmatched. The germline CDR1 and CDR2 sequences are MNHEY and SMNVEV (reference sequence). There are 12 residues in the CDR3. The CDR3 sequence is CASRTGRAEQYF. CDR3 DNA sequence: TGTGCCAGCCGCACGGGGAGGGCCGAGCAGTACTTC.

The chain's CDR3 is CADSKRVDEQYF. The CDR3 DNA reads TGTGCCGACTCCAAACGGGTCGACGAGCAGTACTTC. This rearrangement joins TRBV27 to TRBJ2-7; D unclear. Germline CDR1 reads MNHEY; CDR2 reads SMNVEV (reference sequence). The CDR3 totals 12 residues. V was cut by 11 bases and J by 5 bases, with 16 bases left in between.

The chain joins TRBV7-3 to TRBJ2-2, with 7 bases lining up with TRBD2. Germline CDR1 reads SGHTA; CDR2 reads FQGTGA. V shed 2 bases and J 4 bases; nucleotides not matched to a gene: 4. The CDR3 length is 15 residues. The CDR3 nucleotides read TGTGCCAGCAGCTTAGTCTCGGGGGGCACCGGGGAGCTGTTTTTT. Residues: CASSLVSGGTGELFF.

The chain employs TRBV10-3 and TRBJ2-1; 7 positions agree with TRBD2. Germline CDR1 is ENHRY and CDR2 is SYGVKD. The CDR3 is 17 amino acids. The J segment lost 7 bases and the V segment lost 0 bases, leaving 12 bases of the junction unmatched. The CDR3 region has the DNA TGTGCCATCAGTGAGTCCGGGGAGGGAGGGCCAAGGAATGAGCAGTTCTTC. It specifies CAISESGEGGPRNEQFF.

The chain combines TRBV6-5 with TRBJ2-7; 9 bases are a match to TRBD1. The CDR3 length is 15 residues. The germline gives CDR1 MNHEY, CDR2 SVGAGI. J was trimmed by 8 bases and V by 8 bases; bases with no gene match: 16. Here the CDR3 reads CASHTARDRDSKQYF. The DNA for the CDR3 is TGTGCCAGCCATACCGCGAGGGACAGGGATAGTAAGCAGTACTTC.

The chain has TRBV5-1 and TRBJ2-5; the match to TRBD1 covers 8 bases. Unmatched junction bases numbered 3, after V lost 0 bases and J lost 2 bases. This CDR3 is built from 15 residues. Germline CDR1 is SGHRS and CDR2 is YFSETQ. CDR3 sequence reads: CASSLGGQGQETQYF. In nucleotides, the CDR3 is TGCGCCAGCAGCTTGGGTGGACAGGGACAAGAGACCCAGTACTTC.

CDR3 protein: CASSPLSSGVLAKNIQYF. DNA for the CDR3: TGTGCCAGCAGCCCACTCTCTAGCGGGGTCCTAGCCAAAAACATTCAGTACTTC. The chain employs TRBV3-1 (or the pseudogene TRBV3-2) and TRBJ2-4, with 9 bases matching TRBD2. Trimming removed 4 bases from V and 0 bases from J; junction bases left unmatched: 10. The CDR3 is made up of 18 amino acids. Germline CDR1 is LGHDT and CDR2 is YNNKEL (reference sequence).

This chain joins TRBV6-5 and TRBJ2-7, with unresolved D. Germline CDR1 reads MNHEY; CDR2 reads SVGAGI. V was clipped by 6 bases and J by 1 base, with 7 bases between them. The CDR3 runs 12 residues. Here the CDR3 reads CASSANSYEQYF. Here the CDR3 DNA reads TGTGCCAGCAGCGCGAATTCCTACGAGCAGTACTTC.

The V gene is TRBV7-3, the J gene TRBJ2-2, with no clear D. The V gene lost 5 bases and the J gene lost 3 bases, with 7 bases spanning the gap. This CDR3 is 13 amino acids long. CDR1 SGHTA and CDR2 FQGTGA come from the germline V gene. The CDR3 sequence: CASSTSYTGELFF. CDR3 bases: TGTGCCAGCAGCACGAGTTACACCGGGGAGCTGTTTTTT.